A single sample is the source of the 23 T cell receptor beta chains below, sequenced in a study of T cell repertoires in cytomegalovirus infection. Each CDR3 protein gets one entry after TCRdb re-called the reads with MiXCR. Of 200,000 to 250,000 distinct CDR3 sequences in the sample, about 38% were seen once. The antigens for these receptors are not known. The input for sequencing was CD8+ T cells from cultured PBMCs, taken from culture after CMV antigen stimulation. The receptors were gathered from a human donor in good health (CMV status not recorded). Some clones in this sample may be carry-over from other donors' samples.

In the case of this clonotype: At one boundary the junction diverges from the germline segment, which might be a read error. The V and J genes are TRBV18 and TRBJ1-2; 8 bases fit TRBD1. Germline V gene data show CDR1 as KGHSH and CDR2 as LQKENI. The CDR3 consists of 14 residues. The DNA for the CDR3 is TGTGCAAGCTCACCGGGACAGGTGCACCGGGGCTACACCTTC. Protein: CASSPGQVHRGYTF.

This clonotype was detected only a few times. The chain has TRBV9 and TRBJ2-3; 8 positions agree with TRBD2. The CDR3 consists of 16 residues. The germline V gene has CDR1 SGDLS and CDR2 YYNGEE. J was trimmed by 5 bases and V by 7 bases; bases with no gene match: 15. The CDR3 DNA reads TGTGCCAGCTCCCCGGTGGGAGCGGGAGTCAAAGATACGCAGTATTTT. Its translation: CASSPVGAGVKDTQYF.

The genes are TRBV9 and TRBJ2-2; a possible D gene is TRBD2 (5 bases). From germline, CDR1 is SGDLS and CDR2 YYNGEE. V dropped 4 bases and J dropped 6 bases, with 19 bases sitting between them. The CDR3 is 16 amino acids. The CDR3 loop reads CASSSIGGSGAGELFF. The DNA of the CDR3 is TGTGCCAGCAGCTCGATTGGTGGGAGTGGGGCCGGGGAGCTGTTTTTT.

The sample holds a few counts of this clonotype. The chain employs TRBV7-9 and TRBJ2-7, with 8 bases matching TRBD1. The trim removed 4 bases at V and 3 bases at J, leaving 5 bases unmatched. CDR1 and CDR2 (germline): SEHNR, FQNEAQ (reference sequence). CDR3 size: 14 residues. CDR3 region: CASSSDRVIYEQYF. CDR3 sequence (DNA): TGTGCCAGCAGCTCGGACAGGGTTATCTACGAGCAGTACTTC.

This clonotype was found a few times. The chain has TRBV19 and TRBJ1-1; 11 bases map to TRBD1. The CDR3 contains 13 residues. Germline CDR1 LNHDA, CDR2 SQIVND (reference sequence). V shed 5 bases and J 10 bases; nucleotides not matched to a gene: 6. This CDR3 reads CASSSDRGRGAFF. For the CDR3, the DNA is TGTGCCAGTAGTTCGGACAGGGGGCGCGGAGCTTTCTTT.

The V gene is TRBV13, the J gene TRBJ2-2, with D hard to call. CDR3 size: 15 residues. The germline CDR1 and CDR2 sequences are PRHDT and FYEKMQ (reference sequence). Trimming removed 4 bases at V and 2 bases at J, with 11 bases between. Here the CDR3 DNA reads TGTGCCAGCAGCTCCCGTGGGTTAAACACCGGGGAGCTGTTTTTT. Encoded protein: CASSSRGLNTGELFF.

This clonotype was picked up a small number of times. The V and J genes are TRBV10-3 and TRBJ2-7; D not certain. Trimming removed 7 bases from V and 4 bases from J, with 8 bases in between. Germline V CDR1 and CDR2: ENHRY, SYGVKD. This CDR3 is 11 amino acids long. The CDR3 is CAIMAQYEQYF. DNA of the CDR3: TGTGCCATCATGGCTCAATACGAGCAGTACTTC.

J is TRBJ2-1 and V is TRBV28, with 10 bases lining up with TRBD2. The CDR3 spans 15 residues. Germline V gene data show CDR1 as MDHEN and CDR2 as SYDVKM. The ends lost 0 bases at V and 8 bases at J; junction bases unmatched: 4. This CDR3 reads CASSLWGTSADEQFF. The CDR3 nucleotides are TGTGCCAGCAGTTTATGGGGGACTAGCGCGGATGAGCAGTTCTTC.

The CDR3 DNA reads as TGTGCCAGCAGCTCTGGCGCAGGCAATCAGCCCCAGCATTTT. Translating gives CASSSGAGNQPQHF. This rearrangement joins TRBV7-6 to TRBJ1-5, with D unresolved. V was cut by 4 bases and J by 2 bases, with 9 bases left in between. This CDR3 has 14 amino acids. CDR1 is SGHVS and CDR2 is FNYEAQ in the germline V gene. Drawing the rest from reference TRBV7-6 and TRBJ1-5, the complete variable domain is GAGVSQSPRYKVTKRGQDVALRCDPISGHVSLYWYRQALGQGPEFLTYFNYEAQQDKSGLPNDRFSAERPEGSISTLTIQRTEQRDSAMYRCASSSGAGNQPQHFGDGTRLSIL.

This clonotype was counted a few times. The V call is TRBV7-9, the J call TRBJ2-3; perhaps TRBD1 as D (5 bases). Trimming removed 3 bases at V and 2 bases at J, with 18 bases between. Germline-derived CDR1 and CDR2 are SEHNR and FQNEAQ (reference sequence). This CDR3 is 17 amino acids long. The CDR3 nucleotides read TGTGCCAGCAGCTTTGGGGCCTCACCCTCCTTCACAGATACGCAGTATTTT. Amino acid sequence: CASSFGASPSFTDTQYF.

J is TRBJ2-7 and V is TRBV9; D call uncertain. With 0 bases removed from V and 1 base from J, the gap between germline ends came to 11 bases. Germline CDR1 is SGDLS and CDR2 is YYNGEE. There are 15 residues in the CDR3. The CDR3, as DNA: TGTGCCAGCAGCGTAGGGGATAGTCCTTCCTACGAGCAGTACTTC. This translates into CASSVGDSPSYEQYF. Together with reference TRBV9 and TRBJ2-7, the CDR3 gives the full variable domain: DSGVTQTPKHLITATGQRVTLRCSPRSGDLSVYWYQQSLDQGLQFLIQYYNGEERAKGNILERFSAQQFPDLHSELNLSSLELGDSALYFCASSVGDSPSYEQYFGPGTRLTVT.

The sample holds a few counts of this clonotype. V is TRBV2 and J is TRBJ1-1, with D hard to call. CDR1 is SNHLY and CDR2 is FYNNEI in the germline V gene. This CDR3 has 14 amino acids. V shed 3 bases and J shed 4 bases, with 12 bases lying between them. The CDR3 region has the DNA TGTGCCAGCAGTGAGGTGGGGAGCGGCACTGAAGCTTTCTTT. Translated, it gives CASSEVGSGTEAFF.

The chain couples TRBV27 to TRBJ2-3; TRBD2 might be the D (5 bases). The length of the CDR3 is 15 residues. In germline, CDR1 is MNHEY, CDR2 SMNVEV (reference sequence). V lost 2 bases, J lost 7 bases, and 16 bases lay in between. Here the CDR3 DNA reads TGTGCCAGCAGTTTACGGGGTCAGATTAGGTATACGCAGTATTTT. Its translation is CASSLRGQIRYTQYF.

This clonotype occurred many times. The chain recombines TRBV27 with TRBJ2-7; weak D call: TRBD2 (5 bases). This CDR3 comprises 16 residues. V lost 0 bases to trimming and J lost 2 bases, with 14 bases between them. CDR1 is MNHEY and CDR2 is SMNVEV in the germline V gene (reference sequence). The CDR3 spells CASSLSVGVSAYEQYF. The CDR3 DNA follows: TGTGCCAGCAGTTTATCGGTCGGGGTGTCCGCCTACGAGCAGTACTTC.

V is TRBV19 and J is TRBJ2-5; the match to TRBD2 covers 10 bases. CDR1 and CDR2 from the germline V gene are LNHDA and SQIVND (reference sequence). CDR3 length: 15 amino acids. J lost 3 bases, V lost 3 bases, and 4 bases had no gene match. CDR3 coding DNA: TGTGCCAGTAGTATTGGAAGCGGGAGGGAAGAGACCCAGTACTTC. Its protein is CASSIGSGREETQYF. The whole variable domain, filled in from reference TRBV19 and TRBJ2-5, reads DGGITQSPKYLFRKEGQNVTLSCEQNLNHDAMYWYRQDPGQGLRLIYYSQIVNDFQKGDIAEGYSVSREKKESFPLTVTSAQKNPTAFYLCASSIGSGREETQYFGPGTRLLVL.

This clonotype showed up just a few times. The chain recombines TRBV7-9 with TRBJ2-5, with D perhaps assigned TRBD1 or TRBD2 (6 bases each). Germline values: CDR1 SEHNR, CDR2 FQNEAQ (reference sequence). The V gene lost 4 bases and the J gene lost 3 bases, with 18 bases spanning the gap. The CDR3 spans 16 residues. The CDR3 DNA reads as TGTGCCAGCAGCTCCTCCCCCGGGGGCCTTAAAGAGACCCAGTACTTC. This translates into CASSSSPGGLKETQYF.

This clonotype was observed a few times. The chain is built from TRBV20-1 and TRBJ2-1; D is unresolved. The germline gives CDR1 DFQATT, CDR2 SNEGSKA (reference sequence). V dropped 3 bases and J dropped 2 bases, with 5 bases sitting between them. There are 12 residues in the CDR3. In nucleotides, the CDR3 is TGCAGTGCTAGTCGTCCCTACAATGAGCAGTTCTTC. Its protein product is CSASRPYNEQFF.

This clonotype has only one observation. The chain couples TRBV19 to TRBJ2-1; D is uncertain. Trimming shortened V by 3 bases and J by 5 bases, and 8 bases separated the two germline ends. The germline CDR1 and CDR2 sequences are LNHDA and SQIVND (reference sequence). This CDR3 has 13 amino acids. In nucleotides, the CDR3 is TGTGCCAGTAGTATTGGACCTAACAATGAGCAGTTCTTC. Protein product: CASSIGPNNEQFF.

The J gene is TRBJ1-1, the V gene TRBV14, with D maybe TRBD1 (5 bases). The CDR3 extends over 16 amino acids. Between the trimmed V and J ends, which lost 1 base and 4 bases, there was a span of 16 bases. CDR1 is SGHDN and CDR2 is FVKESK in the germline V gene. CDR3 nucleotides: TGTGCCAGCAGCCAAGCAAGGGGTTTAGTGGCCACTGAAGCTTTCTTT. Translating gives CASSQARGLVATEAFF. The full variable domain, completed using reference TRBV14 and TRBJ1-1, is EAGVTQFPSHSVIEKGQTVTLRCDPISGHDNLYWYRRVMGKEIKFLLHFVKESKQDESGMPNNRFLAERTGGTYSTLKVQPAELEDSGVYFCASSQARGLVATEAFFGQGTRLTVV.

The gene calls are TRBV2 and TRBJ1-3; 9 positions match TRBD1. With 10 bases clipped from V and 6 bases from J, the junction kept 7 bases outside the gene matches. This CDR3 comprises 13 residues. CDR1 and CDR2 (germline): SNHLY, FYNNEI. The CDR3 protein is CAIPGQGENTIYF. The CDR3 nucleotides are TGTGCCATCCCGGGACAGGGTGAAAACACCATATATTTT.

The chain recombines TRBV7-8 with TRBJ2-3; 7 bases line up with TRBD1. Looked up from germline, CDR1 is SGHVS and CDR2 is FQNEAQ. This CDR3 is built from 16 residues. V dropped 4 bases and J dropped 4; count of bases not matched to a gene: 11. CDR3: CASSSLQGVAADTQYF. The CDR3 DNA reads as TGTGCCAGCAGCTCCCTGCAGGGGGTTGCGGCAGATACGCAGTATTTT. The full variable domain, its missing parts supplied by reference TRBV7-8 and TRBJ2-3, is GAGVSQSPRYKVAKRGQDVALRCDPISGHVSLFWYQQALGQGPEFLTYFQNEAQLDKSGLPSDRFFAERPEGSVSTLKIQRTQQEDSAVYLCASSSLQGVAADTQYFGPGTRLTVL.

This clonotype was seen a handful of times. This chain uses TRBV10-3 with TRBJ1-5, with 7 bases fitting TRBD1. V shed 11 bases and J 1 base; nucleotides not matched to a gene: 5. Per germline, CDR1 ENHRY and CDR2 SYGVKD. This CDR3 contains 13 residues. This CDR3 is CASQGQSNQPQHF. The CDR3 DNA is TGTGCCTCCCAGGGACAGAGCAATCAGCCCCAGCATTTT.

This clonotype was seen more than once but under ten times. The chain joins TRBV20-1 to TRBJ2-3, with TRBD2 identical over 12 bases. CDR3 length equals 17 residues. Unmatched junction bases numbered 9, after V lost 1 base and J lost 4 bases. Germline CDR1 and CDR2: DFQATT and SNEGSKA (reference sequence). In DNA, the CDR3 is TGCAGTGCTAGAGGGGCCGCGACTAGCGGGAGCGCAGATACGCAGTATTTT. Residues: CSARGAATSGSADTQYF.